This paragraph covers one T cell receptor (beta chain) sequence. Its antigen is still unknown. One end of the junction varies from germline; a read error may be responsible. These data originate in a study of cytomegalovirus exposure and HLA in healthy donors. Broader study findings: There were 150 to 200 TCR beta chains listed as cytomegalovirus-associated. A later analysis reportedly found fewer N-insertions in an Asian-associated ancestry cluster than the roughly 730-donor mean.

With 60 Vbeta and 13 Jbeta primers, the PCR was carried out. Repertoires were generated with immunoSEQ multiplex PCR, while TCRdb's copy carries only in-frame clones and drops some. In the table there are 150,000 to 180,000 clones, over 60% of which are singletons. The CDR3 consists of 17 residues. Germline V gene data show CDR1 as MNHNS and CDR2 as SASEGT. The sequence came from a woman between 40 and 55 years old in good health and CMV-seronegative. The rearrangement joins TRBV6-1 to TRBJ2-3, with 8 bases lining up with TRBD2. The sequencing input was PBMCs. The DNA for the CDR3 is TGTGTCAGCAGTGAGAGTGCTGGTGGCGGGGGGCCAGATACGCAGTATTTT. It encodes CVSSESAGGGGPDTQYF.